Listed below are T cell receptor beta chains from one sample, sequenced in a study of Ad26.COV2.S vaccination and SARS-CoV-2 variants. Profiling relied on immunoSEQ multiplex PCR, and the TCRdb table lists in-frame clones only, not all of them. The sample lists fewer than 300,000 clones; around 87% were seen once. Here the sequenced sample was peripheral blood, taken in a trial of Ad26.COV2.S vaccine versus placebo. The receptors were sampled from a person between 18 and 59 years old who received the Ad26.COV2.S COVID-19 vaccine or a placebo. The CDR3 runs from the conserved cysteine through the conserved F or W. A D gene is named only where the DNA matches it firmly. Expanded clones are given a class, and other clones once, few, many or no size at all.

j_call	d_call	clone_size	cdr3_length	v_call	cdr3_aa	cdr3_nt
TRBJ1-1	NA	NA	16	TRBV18	CASSPESRPQGTEAFF	TGTGCCAGCTCTCCCGAATCTAGACCCCAGGGCACTGAAGCTTTCTTT
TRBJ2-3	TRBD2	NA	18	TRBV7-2	CASSSGGTSGGAWDTQYF	TGTGCCAGCAGCTCTGGGGGGACTAGCGGGGGTGCATGGGATACGCAGTATTTT
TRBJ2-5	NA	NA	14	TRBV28	CASSPGGGQETQYF	TGTGCCAGCAGCCCCGGAGGGGGCCAAGAGACCCAGTACTTC
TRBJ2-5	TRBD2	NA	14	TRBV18	CASSPPGLAETQYF	TGTGCCAGCTCACCACCGGGACTAGCAGAGACCCAGTACTTC
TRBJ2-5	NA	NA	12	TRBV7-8	CASSPSSGNQYF	TGTGCCAGCAGCCCCTCGAGTGGTAACCAGTACTTC
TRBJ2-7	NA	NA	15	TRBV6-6	CASSSETGGTYEQYF	TGTGCCAGCAGTTCTGAGACAGGCGGTACCTACGAGCAGTACTTC
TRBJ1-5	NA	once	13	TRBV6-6	CASAKLVAQPQHF	TGTGCCAGCGCGAAGCTTGTTGCCCAGCCCCAGCATTTT
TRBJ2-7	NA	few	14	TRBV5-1	CASSWTVTSYEQYF	TGCGCCAGCAGCTGGACAGTTACTTCCTACGAGCAGTACTTC
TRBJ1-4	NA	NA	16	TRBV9	CASSVAQNNPNEKLFF	TGTGCCAGCAGCGTAGCGCAGAATAACCCTAATGAAAAACTGTTTTTT
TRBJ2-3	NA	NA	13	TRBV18	CASSPGIVDTQYF	TGTGCCAGCTCACCAGGGATTGTCGATACGCAGTATTTT
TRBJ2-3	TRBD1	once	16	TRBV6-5	CASSYSGQTSTDTQYF	TGTGCCAGCAGTTACTCGGGACAGACGAGCACAGATACGCAGTATTTT
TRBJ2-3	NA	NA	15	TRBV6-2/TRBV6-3	CASSLSPGYTDTQYF	TGTGCCAGCAGTCTTTCCCCCGGATACACAGATACGCAGTATTTT
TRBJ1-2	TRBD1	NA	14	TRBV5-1	CASSFWTGEDGYTF	TGCGCCAGCAGCTTTTGGACAGGGGAGGATGGCTACACCTTC
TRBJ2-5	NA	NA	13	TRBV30	CAWSRGLLKTQYF	TGTGCCTGGAGTCGAGGGCTACTAAAGACCCAGTACTTC
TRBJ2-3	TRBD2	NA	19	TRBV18	CASSQRTTGTSGSSDTQYF	TGTGCCAGCTCACAGAGAACAACCGGGACTAGCGGGAGCTCAGATACGCAGTATTTT
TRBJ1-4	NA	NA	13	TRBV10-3	CAIRTDPLEKLFF	TGTGCCATCAGGACGGACCCCTTGGAAAAACTGTTTTTT
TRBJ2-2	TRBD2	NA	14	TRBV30	CAWSPGGGAGELFF	TGTGCCTGGAGCCCGGGAGGTGGGGCCGGGGAGCTGTTTTTT
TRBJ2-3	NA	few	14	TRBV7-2	CASSGDVGTDTQYF	TGTGCCAGCAGCGGGGATGTGGGGACAGATACGCAGTATTTT
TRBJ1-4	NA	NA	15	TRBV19	CASSGRQVGSEKLFF	TGTGCCAGTAGTGGCAGGCAGGTCGGGAGTGAAAAACTGTTTTTT
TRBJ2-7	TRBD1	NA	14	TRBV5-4	CASSLDRGTYEQYF	TGTGCCAGCAGCTTGGACAGGGGGACCTACGAGCAGTACTTC